The next 7 T cell receptor beta chains were all read from a single sample in a study of blood T cell repertoires in COVID-19. Clones were sequenced by immunoSEQ multiplex PCR, and TCRdb holds only the in-frame ones, with some missing. Of around 46,000 clones detected, over 75% appear once; the ten largest clones hold 14%. The sample was peripheral blood. The receptors come from a human donor in a cohort sampled during active COVID-19.

This clone has more than one count but fewer than ten. DNA for the CDR3: TGTGCCAGCAGCCGCCGACAGGGGCAACAAGAGACCCAGTACTTC. Translation gives CASSRRQGQQETQYF. This rearrangement joins TRBV7-7 to TRBJ2-5, with 8 positions matching TRBD1. The germline V gene has CDR1 SSHAT and CDR2 FNYEAQ (reference sequence). V dropped 5 bases and J dropped 2; count of bases not matched to a gene: 7. This CDR3 contains 15 residues.

The chain uses TRBV11-2 and TRBJ1-3; D not resolved. The V gene lost 5 bases and the J gene lost 0 bases, with 14 bases spanning the gap. Per germline, CDR1 SGHAT and CDR2 FQNNGV. The CDR3 covers 16 residues. Written as DNA, the CDR3 is TGTGCCAGCAGCCCACAGTATTCGTCCTCTGGAAACACCATATATTTT. Translating gives CASSPQYSSSGNTIYF.

The chain links TRBV10-3 to TRBJ2-1; tentative D call: TRBD2 (6 bases). V was trimmed by 7 bases and J by 8 bases, leaving 12 bases between them. This CDR3 spans 12 amino acids. Germline V gene lookup returns CDR1 ENHRY and CDR2 SYGVKD. DNA of the CDR3: TGTGCCATCAAGGGCGGGAACCATGAGCAGTTCTTC. Encoded protein: CAIKGGNHEQFF.

This rearrangement joins TRBV4-3 to TRBJ2-3; a weak D match, TRBD2 (6 bases). The germline CDR1 and CDR2 sequences are LGHNA and YSLEER. This CDR3 contains 15 residues. Deletions cut 3 bases from V and 4 bases from J, with 14 bases between. The CDR3 region is CASSHLFGEADTQYF. CDR3 bases: TGCGCCAGCAGCCACCTCTTCGGGGAGGCAGATACGCAGTATTTT.

DNA for the CDR3: TGTGCCAGCAGTCGCGGGACTAGTGACGAGCAGTACTTC. Protein product: CASSRGTSDEQYF. The chain recombines TRBV9 with TRBJ2-7; 8 bases are a match to TRBD2. Germline values: CDR1 SGDLS, CDR2 YYNGEE. The CDR3 length is 13 residues. Trimming removed 5 bases from V and 5 bases from J; junction bases left unmatched: 6.

The chain couples TRBV6-5 to TRBJ2-1, with TRBD1 identical over 7 bases. Germline lookup yields CDR1 MNHEY and CDR2 SVGAGI. This CDR3 has 13 amino acids. V gave up 7 bases and J gave up 5 bases; unmatched junction bases: 5. The CDR3 loop is CASKGGANNEQFF. The CDR3 nucleotides are TGTGCCAGCAAAGGGGGCGCGAACAATGAGCAGTTCTTC.

The chain carries TRBV11-2 and TRBJ2-2; maybe TRBD1 (6 bases). Germline CDR1 is SGHAT and CDR2 is FQNNGV. This CDR3 is 16 amino acids long. V lost 5 bases and J lost 5, with 18 bases in between. CDR3 protein: CASSARMAGVTGELFF. In nucleotides, the CDR3 is TGTGCCAGCAGCGCCCGAATGGCAGGGGTTACCGGGGAGCTGTTTTTT.